The rows below give T cell receptor beta chains drawn from one sample of a study of tumor-infiltrating lymphocytes in oesophageal squamous cell carcinoma. TCRdb processed the PCR reads anew with MiXCR; each CDR3 protein has one entry. The sample yields 15,000 to 25,000 distinct CDR3 sequences, less than 45% seen once. Sequencing was carried out using normal esophageal tissue next to the tumor. Every receptor here comes from a male donor with esophageal squamous cell carcinoma. Each CDR3 is given with its conserved first and last residue. The order of the fields is V gene, clone size, D gene, J gene, CDR3 DNA, CDR3 protein. The D gene is left open where the match is weak. Rows may omit the clone size; those that give it use once, few, many or a size class.

v_gene: TRBV19
abundance: NA
d_gene: TRBD1
j_gene: TRBJ2-3
CDR3nt: TGTGCCAGTAATGACAGGGGAACCACAGATACGCAGTATTTT
CDR3aa: CASNDRGTTDTQYF

v_gene: TRBV7-8
abundance: NA
d_gene: NA
j_gene: TRBJ2-7
CDR3nt: TGTGCCAGCAGCTTAGTGGACGGACCCTACGAGCAGTACTTC
CDR3aa: CASSLVDGPYEQYF

v_gene: TRBV7-1
abundance: NA
d_gene: NA
j_gene: TRBJ2-5
CDR3nt: TGTGCCAGCAGTTCCGCACAGGGTGTTACCCAGTACTTC
CDR3aa: CASSSAQGVTQYF

v_gene: TRBV7-2
abundance: medium-sized
d_gene: NA
j_gene: TRBJ2-1
CDR3nt: TGTGCCAGCGGCCCGAGGTTAGGGGATGAGCAGTTCTTC
CDR3aa: CASGPRLGDEQFF

v_gene: TRBV7-2
abundance: NA
d_gene: NA
j_gene: TRBJ2-4
CDR3nt: TGTGCCAGCAGCTTAGCGGGGACTGGGGGTGACATTCAGTACTTC
CDR3aa: CASSLAGTGGDIQYF

v_gene: TRBV2
abundance: many
d_gene: NA
j_gene: TRBJ2-7
CDR3nt: TGTGCCAGCAGTTGGGAATCTATCTACGAGCAGTACTTC
CDR3aa: CASSWESIYEQYF

v_gene: TRBV25-1
abundance: many
d_gene: NA
j_gene: TRBJ1-2
CDR3nt: TGTGCCAGCAAGTCAACTTATGGCTACACCTTC
CDR3aa: CASKSTYGYTF

v_gene: TRBV7-6
abundance: NA
d_gene: NA
j_gene: TRBJ1-1
CDR3nt: TGTGCCAGCAGCTTATTTACAGGGCACGCTGAAGCTTTCTTT
CDR3aa: CASSLFTGHAEAFF

v_gene: TRBV7-3
abundance: many
d_gene: TRBD2
j_gene: TRBJ2-7
CDR3nt: TGTGCCAGCAGACCCAGCGGGGGCTCCTACGAGCAGTACTTC
CDR3aa: CASRPSGGSYEQYF

v_gene: TRBV10-3
abundance: many
d_gene: TRBD1
j_gene: TRBJ2-5
CDR3nt: TGTGCCATCAGTTCTCGACAGGGGGCTGAGGAGACCCAGTACTTC
CDR3aa: CAISSRQGAEETQYF

v_gene: TRBV6-1
abundance: medium-sized
d_gene: TRBD1
j_gene: TRBJ2-4
CDR3nt: TGTGCCAGCAGTGGGACAGGGATAAACATTCAGTACTTC
CDR3aa: CASSGTGINIQYF

v_gene: TRBV5-1
abundance: few
d_gene: NA
j_gene: TRBJ2-6
CDR3nt: TGCGCCAGCAGCTTGCCCTCTGGGGCCAACGTCCTGACTTTC
CDR3aa: CASSLPSGANVLTF

v_gene: TRBV6-1
abundance: many
d_gene: TRBD2
j_gene: TRBJ2-3
CDR3nt: TGTGCCGGCCGGGCCACTACTAGCGGGATAGGTGGCACAGATACGCAGTATTTT
CDR3aa: CAGRATTSGIGGTDTQYF

v_gene: TRBV7-9
abundance: once
d_gene: NA
j_gene: TRBJ2-2
CDR3nt: TGTGCTAGCAGCCGTGACTCTTCTCGGGCCGGGGAGCTGTTTTTT
CDR3aa: CASSRDSSRAGELFF

v_gene: TRBV10-3
abundance: few
d_gene: NA
j_gene: TRBJ1-1
CDR3nt: TGTGCCACGGTAAGGGATGACGGGAACACTGAAGCTTTCTTT
CDR3aa: CATVRDDGNTEAFF

v_gene: TRBV7-8
abundance: NA
d_gene: TRBD2
j_gene: TRBJ2-7
CDR3nt: TGTGCCAGCAGCCCCCGGACTAGCGGGAGGACCTACGAGCAGTACTTC
CDR3aa: CASSPRTSGRTYEQYF

v_gene: TRBV12-3/TRBV12-4
abundance: many
d_gene: TRBD1
j_gene: TRBJ2-7
CDR3nt: TGTGCCAGCAGTCGACAGGGCTCCGAGCAGTACTTC
CDR3aa: CASSRQGSEQYF

v_gene: TRBV7-9
abundance: NA
d_gene: NA
j_gene: TRBJ2-7
CDR3nt: TGTGCCAGCAGCTTAGCCTGGCCGTGGGACGAGCAGTACTTC
CDR3aa: CASSLAWPWDEQYF

v_gene: TRBV7-2
abundance: medium-sized
d_gene: TRBD2
j_gene: TRBJ2-2
CDR3nt: TGTGCCAGCAGCTCATTTGGATGGGGACTAGCCCCGAACACCGGGGAGCTGTTTTTT
CDR3aa: CASSSFGWGLAPNTGELFF

v_gene: TRBV20-1
abundance: many
d_gene: NA
j_gene: TRBJ2-1
CDR3nt: TGCAGTGCTAGAGATAGTCGTTCGGGGAGAAACAATGAGCAGTTCTTC
CDR3aa: CSARDSRSGRNNEQFF

v_gene: TRBV7-6
abundance: NA
d_gene: TRBD2
j_gene: TRBJ2-3
CDR3nt: TGTGCCAGCAGCTTAGAACCGGGACTACAGACTACGCAGTATTTT
CDR3aa: CASSLEPGLQTTQYF

v_gene: TRBV7-3
abundance: NA
d_gene: NA
j_gene: TRBJ2-7
CDR3nt: TGTGCCAGCAGCTTAGGCGTTCCCTACGAGCAGTACTTC
CDR3aa: CASSLGVPYEQYF

v_gene: TRBV27
abundance: medium-sized
d_gene: NA
j_gene: TRBJ2-1
CDR3nt: TGTGCCAGCAGTCCGGGACCTGGGGGTGAGCAGTTCTTC
CDR3aa: CASSPGPGGEQFF

v_gene: TRBV11-2
abundance: NA
d_gene: NA
j_gene: TRBJ1-1
CDR3nt: TGTGCCAGCAGCTCGGACAACCTGAACACTGAAGCTTTCTTT
CDR3aa: CASSSDNLNTEAFF

v_gene: TRBV24-1
abundance: few
d_gene: NA
j_gene: TRBJ2-3
CDR3nt: TGTGCCACCAGTGACACCCGAAATCTGGGACTCCTCAACTTC
CDR3aa: CATSDTRNLGLLNF

v_gene: TRBV12-3/TRBV12-4
abundance: NA
d_gene: NA
j_gene: TRBJ1-3
CDR3nt: TGTGCCAGCAGTTTAGAGAGCTCTGGAAACACCATATATTTT
CDR3aa: CASSLESSGNTIYF

v_gene: TRBV7-2
abundance: few
d_gene: NA
j_gene: TRBJ2-1
CDR3nt: TGTGCCAGCAGCCCACTACAGGGTTCCTACAATGAGCAGTTCTTC
CDR3aa: CASSPLQGSYNEQFF

v_gene: TRBV12-3/TRBV12-4
abundance: medium-sized
d_gene: TRBD2
j_gene: TRBJ2-7
CDR3nt: TGTGCCAGCATCACGACCCTAGCGGGAGTCTCCTACGAGCAGTACTTC
CDR3aa: CASITTLAGVSYEQYF

v_gene: TRBV24-1
abundance: many
d_gene: NA
j_gene: TRBJ1-1
CDR3nt: TGTGCCACCAGTGATCCGCACAGGCCCCCCCAATACGAGGTGAACACTGAAGCTTTCTTT
CDR3aa: CATSDPHRPPQYEVNTEAFF

v_gene: TRBV10-1
abundance: NA
d_gene: NA
j_gene: TRBJ2-7
CDR3nt: TGCGCCAGCAGCAATAGGGGGGCTTACGAGCAGTACTTC
CDR3aa: CASSNRGAYEQYF

v_gene: TRBV7-2
abundance: NA
d_gene: NA
j_gene: TRBJ2-1
CDR3nt: TGTGCCAGCAGTTGGGGGGGGGGCTCGCAGTTCTTC
CDR3aa: CASSWGGGSQFF

v_gene: TRBV24-1
abundance: NA
d_gene: TRBD1
j_gene: TRBJ2-3
CDR3nt: TGTGCCACCAGTGACCCGGACAGGGAGAACACAGATACGCAGTATTTT
CDR3aa: CATSDPDRENTDTQYF

v_gene: TRBV7-4
abundance: NA
d_gene: NA
j_gene: TRBJ2-1
CDR3nt: TGTGCCAGCAGCTTAAGTGGGCAGGGCAATGAGCAGTTCTTC
CDR3aa: CASSLSGQGNEQFF

v_gene: TRBV10-1
abundance: few
d_gene: NA
j_gene: TRBJ2-5
CDR3nt: TGCGCCAGCAGTGTTAGGGACGGAACAGAGACCCAGTACTTC
CDR3aa: CASSVRDGTETQYF

v_gene: TRBV7-2
abundance: few
d_gene: NA
j_gene: TRBJ2-7
CDR3nt: TGTGCCAGCAGCTTAGTCTGGTCCTCCTACGAGCAGTACTTC
CDR3aa: CASSLVWSSYEQYF

v_gene: TRBV10-2
abundance: many
d_gene: NA
j_gene: TRBJ2-5
CDR3nt: TGCGCCAGCAGTATGGGGACCCAAGAGACCCAGTACTTC
CDR3aa: CASSMGTQETQYF

v_gene: TRBV4-1
abundance: NA
d_gene: NA
j_gene: TRBJ2-1
CDR3nt: TGCGCCAGCAGCCAAGCTCCTGACAGGCCAACCTACGAGCAGTTCTTC
CDR3aa: CASSQAPDRPTYEQFF

v_gene: TRBV7-8
abundance: medium-sized
d_gene: TRBD2
j_gene: TRBJ2-3
CDR3nt: TGTGCCAGCAGCTTATCCGGGGCGGGAGCCGCAGATACGCAGTATTTT
CDR3aa: CASSLSGAGAADTQYF

v_gene: TRBV27
abundance: many
d_gene: NA
j_gene: TRBJ1-2
CDR3nt: TGTGCCAGCAGTTTATTGGGACACCCTAACTATGGCTACACCTTC
CDR3aa: CASSLLGHPNYGYTF

v_gene: TRBV27
abundance: many
d_gene: NA
j_gene: TRBJ2-5
CDR3nt: TGTGCCAGCAGTTTATCCTGGCATGCTCAAGAGACCCAGTACTTC
CDR3aa: CASSLSWHAQETQYF

v_gene: TRBV7-9
abundance: NA
d_gene: NA
j_gene: TRBJ2-7
CDR3nt: TGTGCCAGCAGCTTAGGATCACCCCTCCACTTC
CDR3aa: CASSLGSPLHF

v_gene: TRBV7-6
abundance: NA
d_gene: NA
j_gene: TRBJ2-7
CDR3nt: TGTGCCAGCAGCTCCACGCAGGCTCGGGACGAGCAGTACTTC
CDR3aa: CASSSTQARDEQYF

v_gene: TRBV7-4
abundance: NA
d_gene: NA
j_gene: TRBJ2-3
CDR3nt: TGTGCCAGCAGTCCGGGGTTGACCCGCACAGATACGCAGTATTTT
CDR3aa: CASSPGLTRTDTQYF

v_gene: TRBV7-2
abundance: NA
d_gene: NA
j_gene: TRBJ1-3
CDR3nt: TGTGCCAGCAGCTCCTACAGACTCTCTGGAAACACCATATATTTT
CDR3aa: CASSSYRLSGNTIYF

v_gene: TRBV28
abundance: many
d_gene: NA
j_gene: TRBJ2-2
CDR3nt: TGTGCCGGATCGTCGGACACCGGGGAGCTGTTTTTT
CDR3aa: CAGSSDTGELFF

v_gene: TRBV18
abundance: NA
d_gene: NA
j_gene: TRBJ2-5
CDR3nt: TGTGCCAGCTCACCCCTCGGACGGGACGGGACCCAGTACTTC
CDR3aa: CASSPLGRDGTQYF

v_gene: TRBV11-1
abundance: NA
d_gene: NA
j_gene: TRBJ1-4
CDR3nt: TGTGCCAGCAGCGCCCGGTTCGGGATGATTAATGAAAAACTGTTTTTT
CDR3aa: CASSARFGMINEKLFF

v_gene: TRBV10-2
abundance: NA
d_gene: NA
j_gene: TRBJ2-5
CDR3nt: TGCGCCAGCGGGGCAGGGGTTGGGACCCAGTACTTC
CDR3aa: CASGAGVGTQYF

v_gene: TRBV6-1
abundance: medium-sized
d_gene: NA
j_gene: TRBJ1-1
CDR3nt: TGTGCCAGCAGGGCGGCGGGGAAGTGGACTGAAGCTTTCTTT
CDR3aa: CASRAAGKWTEAFF

v_gene: TRBV7-9
abundance: medium-sized
d_gene: NA
j_gene: TRBJ2-5
CDR3nt: TGTGCCAGCAGCGCCAGAAATTTTCAAGAGACCCAGTACTTC
CDR3aa: CASSARNFQETQYF

v_gene: TRBV6-2/TRBV6-3
abundance: few
d_gene: TRBD2
j_gene: TRBJ2-7
CDR3nt: TGTGCCAGCAGGGGGGGCGGGACTAGGGGTGGCGGCTCCTACAATGAGCAGTACTTC
CDR3aa: CASRGGGTRGGGSYNEQYF

v_gene: TRBV28
abundance: many
d_gene: TRBD1
j_gene: TRBJ2-5
CDR3nt: TGTGCCAGCATATCCTCAGGACAGGTCAATGAGCAGTACTTC
CDR3aa: CASISSGQVNEQYF

v_gene: TRBV7-8
abundance: NA
d_gene: NA
j_gene: TRBJ2-6
CDR3nt: TGTGCCAGCAGCTTAGTCTGGGGGCAGTTAAACTCTGAGGCTTTCTTC
CDR3aa: CASSLVWGQLNSEAFF

v_gene: TRBV10-1
abundance: many
d_gene: NA
j_gene: TRBJ1-1
CDR3nt: TGCGCCAGCAGTGCCGGGGCCGCAATGAACACTGAAGCTTTCTTT
CDR3aa: CASSAGAAMNTEAFF

v_gene: TRBV7-6
abundance: few
d_gene: NA
j_gene: TRBJ2-1
CDR3nt: TGTGCCAGCAGCTTATCTTCGTTCAATGAGCAGTTCTTC
CDR3aa: CASSLSSFNEQFF

v_gene: TRBV7-2
abundance: many
d_gene: TRBD1
j_gene: TRBJ2-5
CDR3nt: TGTGCCAGCAGCGCCGCGGGACAGGGGTGGGAGACCCAGTACTTC
CDR3aa: CASSAAGQGWETQYF

v_gene: TRBV7-2
abundance: medium-sized
d_gene: TRBD2
j_gene: TRBJ2-1
CDR3nt: TGTGCCAGCAGCTTAGGGGGTTCGGGGGGGGTTGAGCAGTTCTTC
CDR3aa: CASSLGGSGGVEQFF